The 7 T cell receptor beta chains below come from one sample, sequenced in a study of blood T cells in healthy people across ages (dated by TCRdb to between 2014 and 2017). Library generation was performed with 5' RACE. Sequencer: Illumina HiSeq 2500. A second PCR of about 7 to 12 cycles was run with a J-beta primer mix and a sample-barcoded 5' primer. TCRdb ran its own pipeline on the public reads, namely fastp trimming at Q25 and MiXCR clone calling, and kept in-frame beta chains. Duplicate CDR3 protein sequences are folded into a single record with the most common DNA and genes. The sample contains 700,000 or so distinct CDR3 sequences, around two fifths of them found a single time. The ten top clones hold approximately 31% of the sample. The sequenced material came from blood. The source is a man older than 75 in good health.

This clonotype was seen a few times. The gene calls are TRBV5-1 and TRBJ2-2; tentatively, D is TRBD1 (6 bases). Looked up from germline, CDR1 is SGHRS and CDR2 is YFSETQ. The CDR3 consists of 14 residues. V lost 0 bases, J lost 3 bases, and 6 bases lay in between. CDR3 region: CASSLEGDTGELFF. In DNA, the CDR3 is TGCGCCAGCAGCTTGGAGGGGGACACCGGGGAGCTGTTTTTT.

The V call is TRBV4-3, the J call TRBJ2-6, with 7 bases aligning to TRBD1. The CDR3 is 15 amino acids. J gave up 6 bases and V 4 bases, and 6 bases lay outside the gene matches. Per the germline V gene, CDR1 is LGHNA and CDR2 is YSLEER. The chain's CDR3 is CASSPRQGEANVLTF. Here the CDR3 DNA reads TGCGCCAGCAGCCCCCGACAGGGAGAGGCCAACGTCCTGACTTTC.

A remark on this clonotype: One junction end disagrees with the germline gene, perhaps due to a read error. In DNA form, the CDR3 reads TGTGCCAGCAGCTTCCCGGAAAAACCGTTTTTT. It yields the protein CASSFPEKPFF. This chain uses TRBV11-3 with TRBJ1-4; the D is unclear. The CDR3 runs to 11 residues. Germline V CDR1 and CDR2: SGHNT, YENEEA.

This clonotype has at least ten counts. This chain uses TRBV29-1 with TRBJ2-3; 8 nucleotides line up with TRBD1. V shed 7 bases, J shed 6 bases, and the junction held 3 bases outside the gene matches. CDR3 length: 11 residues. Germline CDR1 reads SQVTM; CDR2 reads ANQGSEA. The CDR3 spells CSDTGGDTQYF. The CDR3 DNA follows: TGCAGCGACACAGGGGGGGATACGCAGTATTTT.

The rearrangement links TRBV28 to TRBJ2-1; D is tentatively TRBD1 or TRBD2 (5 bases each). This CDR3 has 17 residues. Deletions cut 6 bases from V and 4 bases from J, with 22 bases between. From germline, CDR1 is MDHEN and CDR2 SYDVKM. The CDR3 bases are TGTGCCAGCAGCCTACCATGGGACCCGTGGGAGTACAATGAGCAGTTCTTC. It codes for CASSLPWDPWEYNEQFF.

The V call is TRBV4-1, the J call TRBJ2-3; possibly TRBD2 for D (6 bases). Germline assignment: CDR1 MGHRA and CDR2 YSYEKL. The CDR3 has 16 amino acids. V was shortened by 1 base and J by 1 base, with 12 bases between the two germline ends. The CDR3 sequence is CASSQVPGLGTDTQYF. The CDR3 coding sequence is TGCGCCAGCAGCCAAGTCCCGGGACTTGGCACAGATACGCAGTATTTT.

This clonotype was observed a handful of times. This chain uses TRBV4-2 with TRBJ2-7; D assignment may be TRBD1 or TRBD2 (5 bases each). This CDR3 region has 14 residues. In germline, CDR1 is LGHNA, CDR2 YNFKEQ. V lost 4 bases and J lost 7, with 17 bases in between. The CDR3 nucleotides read TGTGCCAGCAGCCGAGAGGGACCCAACAATGAGCAGTACTTC. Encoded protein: CASSREGPNNEQYF.